Listed here are 5 T cell receptor beta chains from one sample, sequenced in a study of blood T cell repertoires in COVID-19. Assay: immunoSEQ multiplex PCR; the TCRdb copy retains only in-frame clones and omits some. The sample includes around 500,000 clones, around 85% of them seen just once. What was sequenced was PBMCs or T cells enriched from blood (not recorded which). Every receptor here comes from a woman in her sixties who had recovered from COVID-19.

The V call is TRBV5-1, the J call TRBJ2-3; 10 nucleotides align to TRBD2. The CDR3 sequence is 16 residues long. The V and J ends lost 0 bases and 4 bases, in that order; junction bases with no gene match: 5. Per germline, CDR1 SGHRS and CDR2 YFSETQ. In nucleotides, the CDR3 is TGCGCCAGCAGCTTGGAAGCGGGGGGGCCATCAGATACGCAGTATTTT. This encodes CASSLEAGGPSDTQYF.

The chain employs TRBV6-5 and TRBJ1-1; D is possibly TRBD1 (6 bases). The CDR3 loop spans 16 amino acids. Looked up from germline, CDR1 is MNHEY and CDR2 is SVGAGI. V lost 2 bases to trimming and J lost 0 bases, with 13 bases between them. The CDR3 DNA follows: TGTGCCAGCAGTTACGCGAAACAGGGCATGAACACTGAAGCTTTCTTT. Its translation: CASSYAKQGMNTEAFF.

The chain carries TRBV21-1 and TRBJ2-2; TRBD1, the table's D call, was not compared with the DNA. TRBV21-1 is termed a pseudogene. This CDR3 comprises 17 residues. The CDR3 sequence: CASSKRQGSKDTGELFF. The CDR3 DNA is TGTGCCAGCAGCAAAAGGCAGGGAAGTAAGGACACCGGGGAGCTGTTTTTT.

This clone was observed a few times. V and J are TRBV30 and TRBJ2-3; perhaps TRBD2 as D (6 bases). Trimming stripped 5 bases from V and 6 bases from J, with 21 bases between. Germline CDR1 and CDR2: GTSNPN and SVGIG (reference sequence). The CDR3 is made up of 15 amino acids. The CDR3 reads CAWCPGQAGSDTQYF. Here the CDR3 DNA reads TGTGCCTGGTGTCCGGGCCAGGCGGGGAGTGATACGCAGTATTTT.

This clone appeared once. V gene TRBV19 combines with J gene TRBJ2-2; TRBD1 might be the D (6 bases). Germline-derived CDR1 and CDR2 are LNHDA and SQIVND (reference sequence). CDR3 length: 15 amino acids. V lost 3 bases and J lost 4, with 12 bases in between. The CDR3 DNA follows: TGTGCCAGTAGTATTAGGGGGTCGAGCACCGGGGAGCTGTTTTTT. The encoded protein is CASSIRGSSTGELFF.